The rows below give T cell receptor beta chains drawn from one sample of a study of shared clonotypes between healthy human individuals. Assay used: immunoSEQ multiplex PCR; TCRdb lists only in-frame clones, some missing. The sample contains millions of clones, about 95% of which appear only once. Sequencing was performed on naive CD8+ T cells sorted from blood. Receptors originate from a man aged 18 to 35 in good health. The CDR3 runs from the conserved cysteine through the conserved F or W. Fields, in order: V gene, CDR3 protein.

TRBV4-3	CASSHSGTDFEAFF
TRBV28	CASSYLGTSGGSTDTQYF
TRBV7-9	CASSRSGLGGQETQYF
TRBV5-4	CASSPQVELPNLGYTF
TRBV19	CASTSRREVNYGYTF
TRBV6-5	CASSYSSGEMDNEQFF
TRBV9	CASSEAGASEQFF
TRBV25-1	CASSDRTGAAYEQYF
TRBV5-6	CASSLQSDYGYTF
TRBV7-9	CASSLVGNTIYF
TRBV29-1	CSVVGTGGRDNYGYTF
TRBV5-4	CASSFGVVGKEGGYTF